This is a list of T cell receptor beta chains from one sample in a study of blood T cells in healthy people across ages. TCRdb re-called the 5' RACE reads through MiXCR, storing one row per CDR3 protein. The repertoire holds under 800,000 distinct CDR3 sequences, with over 20% as singletons. Source material: blood. These TCRs come from a man aged 65 to 79 in good health. Each CDR3 is given with its conserved first and last residue. The D gene is left open where the match is weak. Clone size is stated in some rows and not others, as once, few, many or a class when expanded.

TRBJ1-1 - TRBV12-3/TRBV12-4 - TGTGCCAGCAGTTTTTCCACAGGAGATAACACTGAAGCTTTCTTT CASSFSTGDNTEAFF
TRBJ2-2 - TRBV29-1 - TGCAGCGTTGGATCTCAGAATGTAGGGGAGCTGTTTTTT CSVGSQNVGELFF
TRBJ1-1 - TRBV7-3 few TGTGCCAGCAGCTTAAACCCTCCGGGGTTGAACACTGAAGCTTTCTTT CASSLNPPGLNTEAFF
TRBJ2-5 - TRBV5-1 many TGCGCCAGCAGCTTGTTTGGAGGGCCAGAGACCCAGTACTTC CASSLFGGPETQYF
TRBJ1-1 - TRBV30 - TGTGCCTACTCAGGCAACATGAACACTGAAGCTTTCTTT CAYSGNMNTEAFF
TRBJ1-1 TRBD1 TRBV6-5 few TGTGCCAGCAGTTTAGGACAGGGACAGAACACTGAAGCTTTCTTT CASSLGQGQNTEAFF
TRBJ2-7 - TRBV5-1 - TGCGCCAGCAGCCAACGGACAGATACCTACGAGCAGTACTTC CASSQRTDTYEQYF
TRBJ2-2 TRBD1 TRBV2 - TGTGCCAGCAGGGCCGGACAGGCCGGGGAGCTGTTTTTT CASRAGQAGELFF
TRBJ1-6 TRBD1 TRBV5-1 - TGCGCCAGCAGTCCCAACAGGGGGGGATCCTATAATTCACCCCTCCACTTT CASSPNRGGSYNSPLHF
TRBJ2-5 TRBD1 TRBV12-5 - TGTGCTAGTGGTTTGGGGACAGGGATCCAAGAGACCCAGTACTTC CASGLGTGIQETQYF
TRBJ2-1 TRBD2 TRBV20-1 many TGCAGTGCCCAACCGGGAGGTATCCTCCATGAGCAGTTCTTC CSAQPGGILHEQFF
TRBJ1-5 - TRBV4-1 - TGCGCCAGCAGCCAAGTCGGTGTAGGAAGCAATCGGCCCCAGCATTTT CASSQVGVGSNRPQHF
TRBJ2-3 - TRBV15 - TGTGCCACCAGCAGAGATGGGCAAGTCACAGATACGCAGTATTTT CATSRDGQVTDTQYF
TRBJ2-5 - TRBV29-1 few TGCAGCGTTGAAGATTGGAAGCCGAGGGAGACCCAGTACTTC CSVEDWKPRETQYF
TRBJ2-7 - TRBV7-8 few TGTGCCAGCAGCTTTAGACCGGGTCCCTCCGACTACGAGCAGTACTTC CASSFRPGPSDYEQYF
TRBJ1-3 TRBD1 TRBV25-1 few TGTGCCACCTCGGGACAGGGGCATGGAAACACCATATATTTT CATSGQGHGNTIYF
TRBJ2-2 - TRBV7-9 - TGTGCCAGCAGCTTAATCGTGGGGGCCGGGGAGCTGTTTTTT CASSLIVGAGELFF
TRBJ2-3 TRBD1 TRBV12-5 - TGTGCTAGTGGTAACGACAGGGAGTACACAGATACGCAGTATTTT CASGNDREYTDTQYF
TRBJ2-7 - TRBV28 - TGTGCCAGCCGTGCGGGTAGTTACGAGCAGTACTTC CASRAGSYEQYF
TRBJ2-7 TRBD1 TRBV4-1 - TGCGCCAGCAGCCACGAAGGGACAGCCTACGAGCAGTACTTC CASSHEGTAYEQYF
TRBJ2-2 TRBD2 TRBV7-8 - TGTGCCAGCAGCAAACTAGCGGGAGAGATCGGGGAGCTGTTTTTT CASSKLAGEIGELFF
TRBJ2-5 TRBD1 TRBV28 - TGTGCCAGCAGGGGGATAGGGGGCCAGACCCAGTACTTC CASRGIGGQTQYF
TRBJ2-7 - TRBV4-2 - TGTGCCAGCAGCCAAGGCGACGGGTCCTACGTGCAGTACTTC CASSQGDGSYVQYF
TRBJ2-1 TRBD2 TRBV2 - TGTGCCAGCCGCGCCAGCGGGACCCATGAGCAGTTCTTC CASRASGTHEQFF